This T cell receptor (beta chain) originates from a study of control samples from healthy donors and cancer patients. Some clones are missing from TCRdb's copy, which holds only in-frame ones; the method was immunoSEQ multiplex PCR. The data contain 30,000 to 40,000 clones, approximately 93% of them singletons. This CDR3 has 12 amino acids. Germline CDR1 is LNHDA and CDR2 is SQIVND (reference sequence). Deletions cut 1 base from V and 3 bases from J, with 3 bases between. As regards this clone: Different DNA sequences within this sample yield the same CDR3.

The origin of this receptor is a man in his forties or fifties with colorectal cancer. This chain joins TRBV19 and TRBJ1-2; D remains unclear. Sequencing was done on a sample of PBMCs. The CDR3 is CASSIGDYGYTF. For the CDR3, the DNA is TGTGCCAGTAGTATAGGGGACTATGGCTACACCTTC. Variable domain in full (rest from reference TRBV19 and TRBJ1-2): DGGITQSPKYLFRKEGQNVTLSCEQNLNHDAMYWYRQDPGQGLRLIYYSQIVNDFQKGDIAEGYSVSREKKESFPLTVTSAQKNPTAFYLCASSIGDYGYTFGSGTRLTVV.